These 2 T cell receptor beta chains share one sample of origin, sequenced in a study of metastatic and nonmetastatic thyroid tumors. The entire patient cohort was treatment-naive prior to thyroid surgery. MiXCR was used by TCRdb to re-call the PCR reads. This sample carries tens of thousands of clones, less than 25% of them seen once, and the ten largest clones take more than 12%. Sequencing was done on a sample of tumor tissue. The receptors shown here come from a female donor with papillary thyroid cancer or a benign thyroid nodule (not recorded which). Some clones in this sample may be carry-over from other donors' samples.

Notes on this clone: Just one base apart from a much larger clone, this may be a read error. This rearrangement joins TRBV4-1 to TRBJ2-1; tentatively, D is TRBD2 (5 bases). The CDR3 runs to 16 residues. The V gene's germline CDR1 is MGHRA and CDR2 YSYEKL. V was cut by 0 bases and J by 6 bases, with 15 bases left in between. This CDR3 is CASSQDESSWCNEQFF. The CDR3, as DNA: TGCGCCAGCAGCCAAGATGAATCTAGCTGGTGCAATGAGCAGTTCTTC.

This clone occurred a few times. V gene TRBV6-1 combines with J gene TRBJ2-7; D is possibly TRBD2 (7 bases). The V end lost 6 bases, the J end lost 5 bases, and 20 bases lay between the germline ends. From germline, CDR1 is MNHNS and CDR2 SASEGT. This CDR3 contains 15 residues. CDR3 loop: CASRGGQGSVHEQYF. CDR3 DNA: TGTGCCAGCAGGGGAGGGCAGGGGAGCGTCCACGAGCAGTACTTC.